This is a list of T cell receptor beta chains from one sample in a study of T cells in Graves' hyperthyroidism and ophthalmopathy. TCRdb called the multiplex PCR reads again in MiXCR, with one record for every CDR3 protein. The sample lists 550,000 to 800,000 distinct CDR3 sequences, about 15% seen once, with 8.4% in the top ten. The sample consisted of blood. The receptors stem from a man in his late teens or twenties with Graves' hyperthyroidism. Each CDR3 is given with its conserved first and last residue. D genes are given only for firm matches. Expanded clones are given a class, and other clones once, few, many or no size at all.

v_gene: TRBV28
d_gene: TRBD1
j_gene: TRBJ2-7
abundance: many
CDR3nt: TGTGCCAGCAGTTTCTTTGGGCAGGGGGCCTACGAGCAGTACTTC
CDR3aa: CASSFFGQGAYEQYF

v_gene: TRBV20-1
d_gene: TRBD2
j_gene: TRBJ2-5
abundance: NA
CDR3nt: TGCAGTGCTAGTGTCGGACTAGCGTCGACCCAGTACTTC
CDR3aa: CSASVGLASTQYF

v_gene: TRBV20-1
d_gene: NA
j_gene: TRBJ1-2
abundance: NA
CDR3nt: TGCAGTGCTAGCTATACTACCGGGAGCTATGGCTACACCTTC
CDR3aa: CSASYTTGSYGYTF

v_gene: TRBV27
d_gene: TRBD1
j_gene: TRBJ2-1
abundance: many
CDR3nt: TGTGCCAGCAGTCCGACAGGGGGCCATGAGCAGTTCTTC
CDR3aa: CASSPTGGHEQFF

v_gene: TRBV4-3
d_gene: NA
j_gene: TRBJ1-6
abundance: NA
CDR3nt: TGCGCCAGCGGTCGACAGGACAATTCACCCCTCCACTTT
CDR3aa: CASGRQDNSPLHF

v_gene: TRBV6-2/TRBV6-3
d_gene: NA
j_gene: TRBJ1-1
abundance: many
CDR3nt: TGTGCCAGCAGACTGGGGGGTCCGGAGACTGAAGCTTTCTTT
CDR3aa: CASRLGGPETEAFF

v_gene: TRBV20-1
d_gene: TRBD1
j_gene: TRBJ1-1
abundance: few
CDR3nt: TGCAGTGCTGCCGGGACAGAGAACACTGAAGCTTTCTTT
CDR3aa: CSAAGTENTEAFF

v_gene: TRBV12-3/TRBV12-4
d_gene: NA
j_gene: TRBJ1-1
abundance: many
CDR3nt: TGTGCCAGCAGTTTGAACACCGGGGGGACTGAAGCTTTCTTT
CDR3aa: CASSLNTGGTEAFF

v_gene: TRBV7-9
d_gene: NA
j_gene: TRBJ2-7
abundance: NA
CDR3nt: TGTGCCAGCGGTTTTTCCGATACCGAGCAGTACTTC
CDR3aa: CASGFSDTEQYF

v_gene: TRBV4-1
d_gene: NA
j_gene: TRBJ2-3
abundance: few
CDR3nt: TGCGCCAGCAGCCATAAGCGGGGCACAGATACGCAGTATTTT
CDR3aa: CASSHKRGTDTQYF

v_gene: TRBV24-1
d_gene: NA
j_gene: TRBJ2-5
abundance: many
CDR3nt: TGTGCCACCAGTGATCCCCGAGGGGAAGGGGAGACCCAGTACTTC
CDR3aa: CATSDPRGEGETQYF

v_gene: TRBV12-5
d_gene: NA
j_gene: TRBJ1-1
abundance: NA
CDR3nt: TGTGCTAGTGGTTTCCTTACAGGGAGATACACTGAAGCTTTCTTT
CDR3aa: CASGFLTGRYTEAFF

v_gene: TRBV2
d_gene: NA
j_gene: TRBJ1-2
abundance: many
CDR3nt: TGTGCCAGCAGTGAAATGGGCAGGGACTATGGCTACACCTTC
CDR3aa: CASSEMGRDYGYTF

v_gene: TRBV18
d_gene: NA
j_gene: TRBJ1-4
abundance: many
CDR3nt: TGTGCCAGCTCACCCCAGGGATTAGAAAAACTGTTTTTT
CDR3aa: CASSPQGLEKLFF

v_gene: TRBV18
d_gene: TRBD2
j_gene: TRBJ2-5
abundance: NA
CDR3nt: TGTGCCAGCTCACTGGAGACTAGCGGGAGCGGGCAAGAGACCCAGTACTTC
CDR3aa: CASSLETSGSGQETQYF

v_gene: TRBV4-2
d_gene: NA
j_gene: TRBJ2-2
abundance: NA
CDR3nt: TGTGCCAGCAGCCAACGGGGTCCCGGGGAGCTGTTTTTT
CDR3aa: CASSQRGPGELFF

v_gene: TRBV25-1
d_gene: TRBD2
j_gene: TRBJ2-5
abundance: many
CDR3nt: TGTGCCAGCAGCCTAGCGGGAGGAGACGAGACCCAGTACTTC
CDR3aa: CASSLAGGDETQYF

v_gene: TRBV12-3/TRBV12-4
d_gene: TRBD1
j_gene: TRBJ2-7
abundance: many
CDR3nt: TGTGCCAGCAGTGCCCCTTCGCCGGGACAGGCGGACTACGAGCAGTACTTC
CDR3aa: CASSAPSPGQADYEQYF

v_gene: TRBV28
d_gene: NA
j_gene: TRBJ2-1
abundance: many
CDR3nt: TGTGCCAGCAGTTGGAGTTGGAGGGAGCCGAGGTTGAATGAGCAGTTCTTC
CDR3aa: CASSWSWREPRLNEQFF

v_gene: TRBV4-2
d_gene: NA
j_gene: TRBJ1-1
abundance: NA
CDR3nt: TGTGCCAGCAGCCACGGCCCCGGTTTGGTGGACACTGAAGCTTTCTTT
CDR3aa: CASSHGPGLVDTEAFF

v_gene: TRBV2
d_gene: NA
j_gene: TRBJ1-5
abundance: NA
CDR3nt: TGTGCCAGCAGTGAATTGACAAGCGATCAGCCCCAGCATTTT
CDR3aa: CASSELTSDQPQHF

v_gene: TRBV25-1
d_gene: NA
j_gene: TRBJ2-7
abundance: NA
CDR3nt: TGTGCCAGCAGTGAGATGGGAGACAGGATCTACGAGCAGTACTTC
CDR3aa: CASSEMGDRIYEQYF

v_gene: TRBV30
d_gene: NA
j_gene: TRBJ2-7
abundance: many
CDR3nt: TGTGCCTGGACTGAAAGGGGGTACGAGCAGTACTTC
CDR3aa: CAWTERGYEQYF

v_gene: TRBV11-1
d_gene: NA
j_gene: TRBJ2-7
abundance: many
CDR3nt: TGTGCCAGCAGCTTATGGGGTACCTACGAGCAGTACTTC
CDR3aa: CASSLWGTYEQYF

v_gene: TRBV2
d_gene: NA
j_gene: TRBJ2-4
abundance: NA
CDR3nt: TGTGCCAGCAGTGAAGTCGGGGCCAAAAACATTCAGTACTTC
CDR3aa: CASSEVGAKNIQYF

v_gene: TRBV4-1
d_gene: TRBD2
j_gene: TRBJ2-3
abundance: few
CDR3nt: TGCGCCAGCAGCCAAGTCGCTACCGGGACTAGCCCAGATACGCAGTATTTT
CDR3aa: CASSQVATGTSPDTQYF

v_gene: TRBV29-1
d_gene: TRBD1
j_gene: TRBJ1-4
abundance: NA
CDR3nt: TGCAGCGTCACCCTAACCCGGGACAGGGATGAAAAACTGTTTTTT
CDR3aa: CSVTLTRDRDEKLFF

v_gene: TRBV7-9
d_gene: NA
j_gene: TRBJ2-1
abundance: few
CDR3nt: TGTGCCAGCAGGTTAGGGGCCTACAATGAGCAGTTCTTC
CDR3aa: CASRLGAYNEQFF

v_gene: TRBV20-1
d_gene: TRBD1
j_gene: TRBJ1-2
abundance: NA
CDR3nt: TGCAGTGCTAGAGATACAGGGGGCTCTTTTGGCTACACCTTC
CDR3aa: CSARDTGGSFGYTF

v_gene: TRBV12-3/TRBV12-4
d_gene: NA
j_gene: TRBJ2-3
abundance: NA
CDR3nt: TGTGCCAGCAGTTTGTCCGGACGGGCCTCCGGAGATACGCAGTATTTT
CDR3aa: CASSLSGRASGDTQYF

v_gene: TRBV2
d_gene: NA
j_gene: TRBJ1-5
abundance: many
CDR3nt: TGTGCCAGCAGTGAAGGGGGCGGCGGCTCCCAGCCCCAGCATTTT
CDR3aa: CASSEGGGGSQPQHF

v_gene: TRBV27
d_gene: NA
j_gene: TRBJ1-5
abundance: NA
CDR3nt: TGTGCCAGCAGTTTATCCCAGGGCCTCAATCAGCCCCAGCATTTT
CDR3aa: CASSLSQGLNQPQHF

v_gene: TRBV29-1
d_gene: TRBD1
j_gene: TRBJ2-7
abundance: few
CDR3nt: TGCAGCGTTTCGGACAGGGAGGATCGCCACGAGCAGTACTTC
CDR3aa: CSVSDREDRHEQYF

v_gene: TRBV7-2
d_gene: TRBD2
j_gene: TRBJ2-7
abundance: NA
CDR3nt: TGTGCCAGCAGCCAAGCGGGAGGGCCCGAGCAGTACTTC
CDR3aa: CASSQAGGPEQYF

v_gene: TRBV11-2
d_gene: TRBD2
j_gene: TRBJ2-7
abundance: NA
CDR3nt: TGTGCCAGCAGCCGAAGGACTAGCGGTGCCTACGAGCAGTACTTC
CDR3aa: CASSRRTSGAYEQYF

v_gene: TRBV5-1
d_gene: TRBD2
j_gene: TRBJ2-1
abundance: few
CDR3nt: TGCGCCAGCAGCCCTCTAGCGGGGACAAGCTCCTACAATGAGCAGTTCTTC
CDR3aa: CASSPLAGTSSYNEQFF

v_gene: TRBV7-9
d_gene: NA
j_gene: TRBJ2-3
abundance: NA
CDR3nt: TGTGCCAGCGGTGGGGGGAGATCAGATACGCAGTATTTT
CDR3aa: CASGGGRSDTQYF

v_gene: TRBV27
d_gene: NA
j_gene: TRBJ1-2
abundance: NA
CDR3nt: TGTGCCAGCAGAAAGCTAGCGAGGACAGACTATGGCTACACCTTC
CDR3aa: CASRKLARTDYGYTF

v_gene: TRBV7-9
d_gene: TRBD2
j_gene: TRBJ2-3
abundance: many
CDR3nt: TGTGCCAGCAGCGTGGGACTAGCGGCAAGCACAGATACGCAGTATTTT
CDR3aa: CASSVGLAASTDTQYF

v_gene: TRBV12-3/TRBV12-4
d_gene: TRBD1
j_gene: TRBJ2-7
abundance: many
CDR3nt: TGTGCCAGCAGTCCGGGGGGGGGGGACAGGGGGCACTACGAGCAGTACTTC
CDR3aa: CASSPGGGDRGHYEQYF

v_gene: TRBV12-3/TRBV12-4
d_gene: TRBD1
j_gene: TRBJ2-7
abundance: many
CDR3nt: TGTGCCAGCAGTTTAAGTCACAGGGGGGACGAGCAGTACTTC
CDR3aa: CASSLSHRGDEQYF

v_gene: TRBV28
d_gene: NA
j_gene: TRBJ1-5
abundance: many
CDR3nt: TGTGCCAGCAGCACCGTTAGGGAGGGCAATCAGCCCCAGCATTTT
CDR3aa: CASSTVREGNQPQHF

v_gene: TRBV6-1
d_gene: NA
j_gene: TRBJ2-7
abundance: many
CDR3nt: TGTGCCAGCAGGGGGGACAACTCCTACGAGCAGTACTTC
CDR3aa: CASRGDNSYEQYF

v_gene: TRBV6-1
d_gene: NA
j_gene: TRBJ2-7
abundance: NA
CDR3nt: TGTGCCAGCACCCCCGGACCTACCTACGAGCAGTACTTC
CDR3aa: CASTPGPTYEQYF

v_gene: TRBV28
d_gene: TRBD2
j_gene: TRBJ2-1
abundance: NA
CDR3nt: TGTGCCAGCAGACCCTCTCCGGGACTAGCGGTTAATGAGCAGTTCTTC
CDR3aa: CASRPSPGLAVNEQFF

v_gene: TRBV28
d_gene: NA
j_gene: TRBJ2-7
abundance: many
CDR3nt: TGTGCCAGCAGTTTAAAGGGTTACGAGCAGTACTTC
CDR3aa: CASSLKGYEQYF

v_gene: TRBV18
d_gene: NA
j_gene: TRBJ1-1
abundance: many
CDR3nt: TGTGCCAGCTCACCAAAACAAGGGGCAGGTACTGAAGCTTTCTTT
CDR3aa: CASSPKQGAGTEAFF

v_gene: TRBV27
d_gene: NA
j_gene: TRBJ2-2
abundance: few
CDR3nt: TGTGCCAGCAGTTTATTGGTAGCAAGGGGCACCGGGGAGCTGTTTTTT
CDR3aa: CASSLLVARGTGELFF

v_gene: TRBV30
d_gene: TRBD1
j_gene: TRBJ2-7
abundance: many
CDR3nt: TGTGCCTGGAGTCACGGACAGGCTCCCCACGAGCAGTACTTC
CDR3aa: CAWSHGQAPHEQYF